What follows is one T cell receptor (beta chain) and its context. Its antigen is still unknown. These data are taken from a study of siplizumab effects on memory and regulatory T cells. This CDR3 contains 15 residues. Trimming shortened V by 4 bases and J by 3 bases, and 13 bases separated the two germline ends. CDR1 and CDR2 from the germline V gene are SGHRS and YFSETQ. Assaying covered roughly 92,000 TCR templates per sample. Generated by immunoSEQ multiplex PCR, the TCRdb table keeps only in-frame clones and is missing some. The repertoire holds some 97,000 clones, with approximately 92% as singletons. Study outcomes and limitations: Siplizumab caused a significant drop in alloreactive sequences traceable to unstimulated CD4+ memory cells.

Specimen: CD4+ T cells sorted from blood. The receptor's source is a human donor in good health. Some clones in this sample may be carry-over from other donors' samples. The chain couples TRBV5-1 to TRBJ2-2, with D perhaps TRBD2 (5 bases). The CDR3 nucleotides read TGCGCCAGCAGCAAAGGGAGTGTGCACACCGGGGAGCTGTTTTTT. Translation gives CASSKGSVHTGELFF.